This T cell receptor (beta chain) was recovered during a study of shared clonotypes between healthy human individuals. Approximately 30,000 T cell genomes, or approximately 0.3 ug DNA, went into unsorted PBMC replicate PCRs. Sequencing was performed with immunoSEQ multiplex PCR; in TCRdb, only in-frame clones are kept and a portion is missing. Of about half a million clones listed, more than 65% are singletons. Without sorting, samples used some 90 million PBMCs for genomic DNA. V shed 5 bases and J 5 bases; nucleotides not matched to a gene: 9. This CDR3 spans 14 amino acids. Germline V gives CDR1 LNHDA, CDR2 SQIVND (reference sequence). Findings and limits, study-wide: Represented diversity, genetic and exposure-history alike, was limited by few donors.

Notes on this clone: Its antigen is not known.

Specimen: PBMCs. The TCR sequence derives from a woman aged 40 to 50 in good health. Some clones in this sample may be carry-over from other donors' samples. This chain joins TRBV19 and TRBJ2-7; 7 nucleotides align to TRBD1. The CDR3 sequence: CASSPRGQPDEQYF. In nucleotides, the CDR3 is TGTGCCAGTAGTCCCCGGGGACAGCCCGACGAGCAGTACTTC.